This T cell receptor (beta chain) derives from a study of control samples from healthy donors and cancer patients. J was trimmed by 5 bases and V by 5 bases; bases with no gene match: 9. The germline V gene encodes CDR1 LGHDT and CDR2 YNNKEL (reference sequence). This CDR3 is built from 15 residues. Method: immunoSEQ multiplex PCR; TCRdb's copy keeps in-frame clones and lacks some. This sample has under 150,000 clones, with roughly nine tenths found just once. The receptor's source is a woman in her 50s with colorectal cancer. The chain carries TRBV3-1 (or the pseudogene TRBV3-2) and TRBJ2-7, with 10 nucleotides matching TRBD2. The sequencing sample was made of PBMCs. This chain's CDR3 is CASSSKAGGFDEQYF. CDR3 coding DNA: TGTGCCAGCAGCAGCAAAGCGGGAGGGTTCGACGAGCAGTACTTC.